This record looks at one TCR beta chain sequence and its context. The data derive from a study of blood T cell repertoires in COVID-19. Study-wide context: The analysed material was cDNA or gDNA that came from T cells, B-cell-depleted T cells, or PBMCs.

Sequencing used immunoSEQ multiplex PCR; TCRdb keeps in-frame clones, though not all of them. The sample lists over 60,000 clones; over 70% were seen once. The CDR3 length is 14 residues. V was cut by 2 bases and J by 2 bases, with 11 bases left in between. Germline loops: CDR1 SGHDT, CDR2 YYEEEE. The source of this sequence is a human donor in a cohort sampled during active COVID-19. The chain links TRBV5-6 to TRBJ2-7; D not certain. Sequencing used peripheral blood. The CDR3 here is CASSLEQRAYEQYF. The CDR3 DNA reads TGTGCCAGCAGCTTAGAACAGAGAGCCTACGAGCAGTACTTC.